This TCR beta chain was captured in a study of CD8 T cells in Susac syndrome. The RNA, 0.5 to 1 ug, was put through reverse transcription using random hexamers. A single record per CDR3 protein comes from TCRdb applying MiXCR to the immunoSEQ multiplex PCR reads. The table lists 160,000 or so distinct CDR3 sequences, nearly 97% of them singletons. V lost 5 bases, J lost 6 bases, and 14 bases lay in between. Germline V CDR1 and CDR2: SQVTM, ANQGSEA. The CDR3 has 12 amino acids. This TCR derives from a human donor with multiple sclerosis. Sequences were obtained from CD8+ T cells from PBMCs. The V gene is TRBV29-1, the J gene TRBJ2-7, with D possibly TRBD1 on 7 matching bases. For the CDR3, the DNA is TGCAGCGTTTCGGAGGGGGCGCGCGAGCAGTACTTC. Translation gives CSVSEGAREQYF.